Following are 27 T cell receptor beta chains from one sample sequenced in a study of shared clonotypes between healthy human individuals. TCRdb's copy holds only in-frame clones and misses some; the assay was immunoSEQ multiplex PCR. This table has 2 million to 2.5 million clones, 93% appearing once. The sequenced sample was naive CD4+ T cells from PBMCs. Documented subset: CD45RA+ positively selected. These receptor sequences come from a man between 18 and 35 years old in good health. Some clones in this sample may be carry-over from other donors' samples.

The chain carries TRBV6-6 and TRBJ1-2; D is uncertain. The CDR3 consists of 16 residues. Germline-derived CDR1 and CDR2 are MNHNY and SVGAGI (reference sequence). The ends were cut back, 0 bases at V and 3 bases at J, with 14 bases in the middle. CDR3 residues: CASSYSRGFGDYGYTF. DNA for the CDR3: TGTGCCAGCAGTTACTCTCGAGGGTTCGGGGACTATGGCTACACCTTC.

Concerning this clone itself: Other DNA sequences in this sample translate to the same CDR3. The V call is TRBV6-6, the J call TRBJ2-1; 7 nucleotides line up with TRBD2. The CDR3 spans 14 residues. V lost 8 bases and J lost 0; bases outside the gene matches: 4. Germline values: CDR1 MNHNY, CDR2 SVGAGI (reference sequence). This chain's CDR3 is CASQGGSSYNEQFF. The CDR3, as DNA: TGTGCCAGCCAAGGCGGGAGCTCCTACAATGAGCAGTTCTTC.

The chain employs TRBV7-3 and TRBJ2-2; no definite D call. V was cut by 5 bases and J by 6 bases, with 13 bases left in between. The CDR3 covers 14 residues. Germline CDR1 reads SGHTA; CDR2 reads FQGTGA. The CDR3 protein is CASSPVGDAGELFF. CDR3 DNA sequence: TGTGCCAGCAGCCCGGTTGGGGATGCCGGGGAGCTGTTTTTT.

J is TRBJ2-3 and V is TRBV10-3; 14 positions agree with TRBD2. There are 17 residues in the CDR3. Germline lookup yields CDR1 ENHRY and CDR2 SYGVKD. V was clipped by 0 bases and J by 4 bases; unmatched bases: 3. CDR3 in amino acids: CAISESRLAGGPDTQYF. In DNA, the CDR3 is TGTGCCATCAGTGAGTCGAGACTAGCGGGAGGGCCAGATACGCAGTATTTT.

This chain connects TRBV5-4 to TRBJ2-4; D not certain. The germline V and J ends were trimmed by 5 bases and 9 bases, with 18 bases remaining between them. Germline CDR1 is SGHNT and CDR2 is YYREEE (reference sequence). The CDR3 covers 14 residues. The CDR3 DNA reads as TGTGCCAGCAGTATGGCGTCCAGTTCAAGCATTCAGTACTTC. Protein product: CASSMASSSSIQYF. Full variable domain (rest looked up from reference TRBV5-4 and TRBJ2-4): ETGVTQSPTHLIKTRGQQVTLRCSSQSGHNTVSWYQQALGQGPQFIFQYYREEENGRGNFPPRFSGLQFPNYSSELNVNALELDDSALYLCASSMASSSSIQYFGAGTRLSVL.

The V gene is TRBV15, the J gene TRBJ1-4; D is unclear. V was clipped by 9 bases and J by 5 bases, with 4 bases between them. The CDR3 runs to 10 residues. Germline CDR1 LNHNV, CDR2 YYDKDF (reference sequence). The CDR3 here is CATENEKLFF. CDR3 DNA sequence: TGTGCCACAGAGAATGAAAAACTGTTTTTT.

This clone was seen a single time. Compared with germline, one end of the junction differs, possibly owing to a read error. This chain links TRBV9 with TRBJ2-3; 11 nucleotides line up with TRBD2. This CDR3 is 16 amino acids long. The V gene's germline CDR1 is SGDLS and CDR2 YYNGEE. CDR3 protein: CASNVGTSGPTDTQYF. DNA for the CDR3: TGTGCCAGCAACGTAGGGACTAGCGGACCCACAGATACGCAGTATTTT.

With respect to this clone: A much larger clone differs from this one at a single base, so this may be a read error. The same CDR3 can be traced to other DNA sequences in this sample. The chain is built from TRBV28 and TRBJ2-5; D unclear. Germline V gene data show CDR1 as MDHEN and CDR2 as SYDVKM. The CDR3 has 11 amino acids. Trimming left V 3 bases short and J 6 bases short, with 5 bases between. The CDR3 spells CASSLEKTQYF. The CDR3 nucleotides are TGTGCCAGCAGTTTGGAAAAGACCCAGTACTTC.

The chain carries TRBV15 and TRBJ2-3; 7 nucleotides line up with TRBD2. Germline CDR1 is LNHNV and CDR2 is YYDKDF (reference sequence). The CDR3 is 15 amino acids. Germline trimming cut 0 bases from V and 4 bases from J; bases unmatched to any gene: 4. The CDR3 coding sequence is TGTGCCACCAGCAGAGAGGCGGGGAGGGCAGATACGCAGTATTTT. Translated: CATSREAGRADTQYF.

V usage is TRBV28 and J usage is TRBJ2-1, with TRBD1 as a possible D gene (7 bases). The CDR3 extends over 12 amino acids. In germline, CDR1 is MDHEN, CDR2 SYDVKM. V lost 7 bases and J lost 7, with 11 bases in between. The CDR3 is CASKQGRNEQFF. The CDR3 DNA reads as TGTGCCAGCAAACAGGGGAGGAATGAGCAGTTCTTC.

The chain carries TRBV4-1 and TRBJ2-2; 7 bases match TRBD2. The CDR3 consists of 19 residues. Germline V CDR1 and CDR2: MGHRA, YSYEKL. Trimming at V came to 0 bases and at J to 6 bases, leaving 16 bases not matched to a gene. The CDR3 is CASSQDRVGPGGVPGELFF. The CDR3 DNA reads TGCGCCAGCAGCCAAGATCGGGTCGGGCCGGGAGGAGTTCCCGGGGAGCTGTTTTTT.

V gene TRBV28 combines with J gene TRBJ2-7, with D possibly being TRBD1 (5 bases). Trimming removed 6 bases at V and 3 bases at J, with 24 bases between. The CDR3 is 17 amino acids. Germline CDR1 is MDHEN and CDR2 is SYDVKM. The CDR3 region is CASSPPVGTPGYYEQYF. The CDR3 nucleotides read TGTGCCAGCAGCCCCCCCGTGGGTACTCCAGGGTACTACGAGCAGTACTTC.

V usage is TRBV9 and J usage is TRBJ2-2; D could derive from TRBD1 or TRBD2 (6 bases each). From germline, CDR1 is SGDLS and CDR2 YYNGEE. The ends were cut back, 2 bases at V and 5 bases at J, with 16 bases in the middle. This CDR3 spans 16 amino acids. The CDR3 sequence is CASSVVGGAGTGELFF. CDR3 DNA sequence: TGTGCCAGCAGCGTTGTAGGGGGTGCGGGGACCGGGGAGCTGTTTTTT.

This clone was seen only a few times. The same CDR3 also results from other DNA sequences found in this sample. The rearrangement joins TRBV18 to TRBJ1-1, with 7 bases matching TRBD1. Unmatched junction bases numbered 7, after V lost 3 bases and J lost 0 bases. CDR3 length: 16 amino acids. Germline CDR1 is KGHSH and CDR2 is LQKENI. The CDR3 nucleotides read TGTGCCAGCTCACCGAGACAGGGAGACATGAACACTGAAGCTTTCTTT. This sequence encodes CASSPRQGDMNTEAFF.

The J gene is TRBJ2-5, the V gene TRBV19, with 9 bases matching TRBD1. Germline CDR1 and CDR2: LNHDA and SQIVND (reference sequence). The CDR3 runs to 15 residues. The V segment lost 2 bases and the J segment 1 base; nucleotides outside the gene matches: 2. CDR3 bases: TGTGCCAGTAGTATATTGGGACAGGGCCAAGAGACCCAGTACTTC. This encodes CASSILGQGQETQYF.

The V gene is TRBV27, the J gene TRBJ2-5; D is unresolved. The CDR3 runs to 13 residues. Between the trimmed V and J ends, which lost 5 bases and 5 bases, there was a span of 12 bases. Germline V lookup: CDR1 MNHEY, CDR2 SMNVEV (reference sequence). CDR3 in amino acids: CASSQRLGETQYF. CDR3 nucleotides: TGTGCCAGCAGTCAGCGCCTCGGGGAGACCCAGTACTTC.

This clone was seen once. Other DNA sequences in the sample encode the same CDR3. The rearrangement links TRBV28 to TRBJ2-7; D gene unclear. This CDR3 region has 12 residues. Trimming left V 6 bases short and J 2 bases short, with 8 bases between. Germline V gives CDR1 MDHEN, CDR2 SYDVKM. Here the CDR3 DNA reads TGTGCCAGCAGATCTGGGCCCTACGAGCAGTACTTC. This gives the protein CASRSGPYEQYF.

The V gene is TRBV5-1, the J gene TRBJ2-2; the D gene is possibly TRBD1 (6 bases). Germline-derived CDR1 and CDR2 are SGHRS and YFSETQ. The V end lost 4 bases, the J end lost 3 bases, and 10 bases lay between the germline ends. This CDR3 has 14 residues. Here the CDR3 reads CASSRRQDTGELFF. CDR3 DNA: TGCGCCAGCAGCCGTAGACAGGACACCGGGGAGCTGTTTTTT.

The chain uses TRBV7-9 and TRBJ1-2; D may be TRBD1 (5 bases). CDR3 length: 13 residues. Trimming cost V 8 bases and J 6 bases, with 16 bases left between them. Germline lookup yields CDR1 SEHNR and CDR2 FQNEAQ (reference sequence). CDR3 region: CASRRGDGHGYTF. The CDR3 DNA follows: TGTGCCAGCCGACGGGGGGATGGCCATGGCTACACCTTC.

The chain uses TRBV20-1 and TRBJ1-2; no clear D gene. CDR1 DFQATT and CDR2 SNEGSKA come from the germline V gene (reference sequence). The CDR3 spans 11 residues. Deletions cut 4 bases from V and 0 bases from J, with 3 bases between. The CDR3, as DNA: TGCAGTGCTACGCCTAACTATGGCTACACCTTC. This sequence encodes CSATPNYGYTF.

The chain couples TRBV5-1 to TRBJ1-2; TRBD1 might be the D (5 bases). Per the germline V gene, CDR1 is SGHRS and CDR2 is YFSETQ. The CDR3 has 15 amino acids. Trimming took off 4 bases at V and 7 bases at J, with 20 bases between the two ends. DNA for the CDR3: TGCGCCAGCAGCCCGGGGGGAGCCCTACAAGGTGGCTACACCTTC. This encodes CASSPGGALQGGYTF.

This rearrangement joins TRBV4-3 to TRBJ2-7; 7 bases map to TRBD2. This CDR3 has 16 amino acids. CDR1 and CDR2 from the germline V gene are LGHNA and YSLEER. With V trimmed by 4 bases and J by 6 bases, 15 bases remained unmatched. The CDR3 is CASSLRPGAGAGEQYF. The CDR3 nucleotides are TGCGCCAGCAGCCTCAGGCCCGGGGCGGGAGCGGGCGAGCAGTACTTC.

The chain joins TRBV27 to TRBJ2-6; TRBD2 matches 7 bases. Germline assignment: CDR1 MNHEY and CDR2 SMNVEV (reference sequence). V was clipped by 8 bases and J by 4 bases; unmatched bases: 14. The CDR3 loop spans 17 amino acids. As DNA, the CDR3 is TGTGCCAGCCGCATGAGGGCGGGAGTTCCCGGGGCCAACGTCCTGACTTTC. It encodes CASRMRAGVPGANVLTF.

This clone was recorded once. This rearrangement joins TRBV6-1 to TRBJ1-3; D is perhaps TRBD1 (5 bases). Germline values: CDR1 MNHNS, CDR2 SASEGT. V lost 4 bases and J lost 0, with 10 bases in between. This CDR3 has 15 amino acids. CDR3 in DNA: TGTGCCAGCAGTGGACAGTTTAGCTCTGGAAACACCATATATTTT. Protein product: CASSGQFSSGNTIYF.

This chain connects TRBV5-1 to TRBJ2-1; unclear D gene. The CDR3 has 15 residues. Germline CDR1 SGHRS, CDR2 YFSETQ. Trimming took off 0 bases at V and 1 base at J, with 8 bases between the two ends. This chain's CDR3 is CASSLGSYSYNEQFF. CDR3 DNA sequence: TGCGCCAGCAGCTTGGGATCCTATTCCTACAATGAGCAGTTCTTC.

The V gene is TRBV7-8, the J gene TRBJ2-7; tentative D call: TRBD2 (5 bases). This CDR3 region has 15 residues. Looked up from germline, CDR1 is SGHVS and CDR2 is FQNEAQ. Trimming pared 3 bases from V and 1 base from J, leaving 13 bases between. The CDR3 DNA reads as TGTGCCAGCAGCTTCAGCCCGGGAAGATCCTACGAGCAGTACTTC. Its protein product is CASSFSPGRSYEQYF.

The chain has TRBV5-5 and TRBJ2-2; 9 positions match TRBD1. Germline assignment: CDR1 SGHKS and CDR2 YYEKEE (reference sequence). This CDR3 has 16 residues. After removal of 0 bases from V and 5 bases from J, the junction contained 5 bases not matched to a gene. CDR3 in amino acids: CASSLVLGQGTGELFF. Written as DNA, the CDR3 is TGTGCCAGCAGCTTGGTTTTAGGACAGGGGACCGGGGAGCTGTTTTTT.